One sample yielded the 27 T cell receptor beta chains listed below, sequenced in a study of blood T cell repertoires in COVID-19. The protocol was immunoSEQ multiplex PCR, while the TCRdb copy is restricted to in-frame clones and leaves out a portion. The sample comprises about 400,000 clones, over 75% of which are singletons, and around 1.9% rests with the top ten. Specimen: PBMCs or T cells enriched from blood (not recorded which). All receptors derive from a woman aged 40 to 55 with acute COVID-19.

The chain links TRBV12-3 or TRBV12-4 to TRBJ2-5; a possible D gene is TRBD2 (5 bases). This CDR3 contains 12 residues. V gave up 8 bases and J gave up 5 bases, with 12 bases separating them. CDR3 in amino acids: CASSRGFETQYF. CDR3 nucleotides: TGTGCCAGCTCCCGAGGGTTTGAGACCCAGTACTTC.

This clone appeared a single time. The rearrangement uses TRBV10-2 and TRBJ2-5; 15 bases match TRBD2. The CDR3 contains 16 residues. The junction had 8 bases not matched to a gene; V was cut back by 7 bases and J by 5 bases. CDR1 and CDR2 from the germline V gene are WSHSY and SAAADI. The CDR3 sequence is CASNGLAGGPVETQYF. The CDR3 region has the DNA TGCGCCAGCAACGGACTAGCGGGGGGGCCGGTGGAGACCCAGTACTTC.

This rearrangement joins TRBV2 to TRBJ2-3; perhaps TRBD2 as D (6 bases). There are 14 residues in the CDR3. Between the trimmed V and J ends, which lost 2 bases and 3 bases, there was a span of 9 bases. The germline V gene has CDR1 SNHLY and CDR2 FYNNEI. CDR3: CASSEHGGTDTQYF. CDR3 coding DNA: TGTGCCAGCAGTGAACACGGGGGTACAGATACGCAGTATTTT.

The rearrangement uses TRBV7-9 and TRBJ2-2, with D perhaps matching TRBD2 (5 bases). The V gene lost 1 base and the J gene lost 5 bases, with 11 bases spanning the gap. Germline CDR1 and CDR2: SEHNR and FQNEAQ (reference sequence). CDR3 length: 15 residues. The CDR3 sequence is CASSLVSGLTGELFF. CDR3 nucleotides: TGTGCCAGCAGCTTAGTGTCGGGGTTAACCGGGGAGCTGTTTTTT.

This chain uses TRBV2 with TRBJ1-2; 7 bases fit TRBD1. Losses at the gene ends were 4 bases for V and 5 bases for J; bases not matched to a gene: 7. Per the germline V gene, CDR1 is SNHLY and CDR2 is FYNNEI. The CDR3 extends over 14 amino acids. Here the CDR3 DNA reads TGTGCCAGCAGTGGAGTGGGGACAGCTTATGGCTACACCTTC. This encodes CASSGVGTAYGYTF.

CDR3 protein: CASSTLPGGFRGYTF. The CDR3 bases are TGTGCCAGTAGTACCCTTCCAGGAGGCTTTCGTGGCTACACCTTC. The gene calls are TRBV19 and TRBJ1-2; D is uncertain. Trimming shortened V by 4 bases and J by 7 bases, and 19 bases separated the two germline ends. The CDR3 totals 15 residues. The germline V gene encodes CDR1 LNHDA and CDR2 SQIVND (reference sequence).

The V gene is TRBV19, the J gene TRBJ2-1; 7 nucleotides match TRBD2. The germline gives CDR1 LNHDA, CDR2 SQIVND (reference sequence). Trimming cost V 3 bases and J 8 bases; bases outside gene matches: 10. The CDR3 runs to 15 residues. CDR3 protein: CASSISRLAPHEQFF. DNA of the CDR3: TGTGCCAGTAGTATTTCCAGACTAGCCCCCCATGAGCAGTTCTTC.

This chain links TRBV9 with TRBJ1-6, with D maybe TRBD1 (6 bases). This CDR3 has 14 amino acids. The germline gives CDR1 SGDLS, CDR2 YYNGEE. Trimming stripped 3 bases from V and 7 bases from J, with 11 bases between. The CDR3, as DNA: TGTGCCAGCAGCGCTCGGACAGCCAATTCACCCCTCCACTTT. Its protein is CASSARTANSPLHF.

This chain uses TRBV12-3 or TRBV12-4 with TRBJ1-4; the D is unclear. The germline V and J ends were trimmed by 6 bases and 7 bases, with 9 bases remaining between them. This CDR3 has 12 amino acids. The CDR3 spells CASSWRGEKLFF. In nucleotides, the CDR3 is TGTGCCAGCAGCTGGAGAGGTGAAAAACTGTTTTTT.

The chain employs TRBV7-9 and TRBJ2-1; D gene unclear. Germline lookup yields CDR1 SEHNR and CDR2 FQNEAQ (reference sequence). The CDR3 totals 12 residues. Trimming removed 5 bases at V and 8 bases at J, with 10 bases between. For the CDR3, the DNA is TGTGCCAGCAGCCATACAAGTTATGAGCAGTTCTTC. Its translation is CASSHTSYEQFF.

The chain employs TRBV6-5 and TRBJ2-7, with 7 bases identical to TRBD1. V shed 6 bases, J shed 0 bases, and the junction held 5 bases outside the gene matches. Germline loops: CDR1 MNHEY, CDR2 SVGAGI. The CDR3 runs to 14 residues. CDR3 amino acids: CASRRGTDSYEQYF. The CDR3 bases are TGTGCCAGCAGGAGGGGGACAGACTCCTACGAGCAGTACTTC.

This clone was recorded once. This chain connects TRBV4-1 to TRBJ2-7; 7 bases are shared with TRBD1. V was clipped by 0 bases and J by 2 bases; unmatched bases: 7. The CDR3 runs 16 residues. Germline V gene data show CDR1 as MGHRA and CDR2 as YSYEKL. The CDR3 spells CASSQEIGQGAYEQYF. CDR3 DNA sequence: TGCGCCAGCAGCCAAGAAATAGGTCAGGGGGCCTACGAGCAGTACTTC.

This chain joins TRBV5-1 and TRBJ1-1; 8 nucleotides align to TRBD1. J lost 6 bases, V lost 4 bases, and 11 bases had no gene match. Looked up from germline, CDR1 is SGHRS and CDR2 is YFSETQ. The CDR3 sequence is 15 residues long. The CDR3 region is CASSPLDRAIAEAFF. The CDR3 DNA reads TGCGCCAGCAGCCCGCTGGACAGGGCAATTGCTGAAGCTTTCTTT. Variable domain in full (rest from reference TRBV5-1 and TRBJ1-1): KAGVTQTPRYLIKTRGQQVTLSCSPISGHRSVSWYQQTPGQGLQFLFEYFSETQRNKGNFPGRFSGRQFSNSRSEMNVSTLELGDSALYLCASSPLDRAIAEAFFGQGTRLTVV.

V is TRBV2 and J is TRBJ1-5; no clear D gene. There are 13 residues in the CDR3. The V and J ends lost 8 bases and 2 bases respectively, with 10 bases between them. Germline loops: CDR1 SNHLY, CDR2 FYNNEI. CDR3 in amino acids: CASRLGGNQPQHF. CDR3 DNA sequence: TGTGCCAGCCGATTAGGAGGCAATCAGCCCCAGCATTTT. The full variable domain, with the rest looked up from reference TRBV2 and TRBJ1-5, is EPEVTQTPSHQVTQMGQEVILRCVPISNHLYFYWYRQILGQKVEFLVSFYNNEISEKSEIFDDQFSVERPDGSNFTLKIRSTKLEDSAMYFCASRLGGNQPQHFGDGTRLSIL.

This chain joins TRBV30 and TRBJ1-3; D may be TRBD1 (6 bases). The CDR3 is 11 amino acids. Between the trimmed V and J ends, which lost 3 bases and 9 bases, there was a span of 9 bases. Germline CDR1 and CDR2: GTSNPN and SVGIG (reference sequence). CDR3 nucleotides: TGTGCCTGGAGACAGGGATTCACCATATATTTT. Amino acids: CAWRQGFTIYF. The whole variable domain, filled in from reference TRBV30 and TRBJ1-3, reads SQTIHQWPATLVQPVGSPLSLECTVEGTSNPNLYWYRQAAGRGLQLLFYSVGIGQISSEVPQNLSASRPQDRQFILSSKKLLLSDSGFYLCAWRQGFTIYFGEGSWLTVV.

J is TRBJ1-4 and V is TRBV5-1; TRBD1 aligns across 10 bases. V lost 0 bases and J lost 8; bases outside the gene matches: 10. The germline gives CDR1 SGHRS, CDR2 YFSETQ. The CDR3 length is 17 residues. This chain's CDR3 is CASSLETGGPNGEKLFF. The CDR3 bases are TGCGCCAGCAGCTTGGAGACAGGGGGCCCTAACGGCGAAAAACTGTTTTTT.

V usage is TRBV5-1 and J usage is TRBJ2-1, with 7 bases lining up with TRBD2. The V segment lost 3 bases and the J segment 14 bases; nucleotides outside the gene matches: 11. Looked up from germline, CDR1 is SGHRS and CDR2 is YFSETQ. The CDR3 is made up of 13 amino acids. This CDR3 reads CASSSKSGAHEFF. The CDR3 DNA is TGCGCCAGCAGCTCCAAGAGCGGGGCCCACGAGTTCTTC. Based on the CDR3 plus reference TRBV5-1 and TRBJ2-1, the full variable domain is KAGVTQTPRYLIKTRGQQVTLSCSPISGHRSVSWYQQTPGQGLQFLFEYFSETQRNKGNFPGRFSGRQFSNSRSEMNVSTLELGDSALYLCASSSKSGAHEFFGPGTRLTVL.

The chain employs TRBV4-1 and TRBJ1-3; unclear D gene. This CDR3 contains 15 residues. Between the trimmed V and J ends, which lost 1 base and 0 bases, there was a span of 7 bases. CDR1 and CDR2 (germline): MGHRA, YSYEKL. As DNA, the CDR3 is TGCGCCAGCAGCCAAGGTCCATTCTCTGGAAACACCATATATTTT. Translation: CASSQGPFSGNTIYF.

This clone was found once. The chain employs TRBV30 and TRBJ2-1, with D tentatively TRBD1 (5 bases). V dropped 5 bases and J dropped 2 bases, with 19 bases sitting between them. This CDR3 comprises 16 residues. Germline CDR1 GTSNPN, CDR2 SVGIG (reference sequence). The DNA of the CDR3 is TGTGCCTGGTCTGGGTACGAGTCAGGGACCTACAATGAGCAGTTCTTC. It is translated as CAWSGYESGTYNEQFF.

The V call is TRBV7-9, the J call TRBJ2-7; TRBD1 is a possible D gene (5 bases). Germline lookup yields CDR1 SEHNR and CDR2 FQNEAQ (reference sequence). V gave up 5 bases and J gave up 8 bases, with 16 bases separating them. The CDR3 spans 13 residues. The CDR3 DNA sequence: TGTGCCAGCAGCCCTCAGACAGAACACCAGCAGTACTTC. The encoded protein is CASSPQTEHQQYF.

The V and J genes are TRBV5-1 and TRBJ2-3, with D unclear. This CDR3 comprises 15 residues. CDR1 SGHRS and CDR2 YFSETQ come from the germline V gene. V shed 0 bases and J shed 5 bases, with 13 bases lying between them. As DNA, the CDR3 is TGCGCCAGCAGCTTGGTTAGTAGAGAGGAAGATACGCAGTATTTT. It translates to CASSLVSREEDTQYF.

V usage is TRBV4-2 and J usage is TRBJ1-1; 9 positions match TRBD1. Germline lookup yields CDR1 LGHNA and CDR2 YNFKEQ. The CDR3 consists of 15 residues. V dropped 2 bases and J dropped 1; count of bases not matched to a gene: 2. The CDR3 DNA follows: TGTGCCAGCAGCCAAAAACAGGGGGCGAACACTGAAGCTTTCTTT. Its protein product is CASSQKQGANTEAFF.

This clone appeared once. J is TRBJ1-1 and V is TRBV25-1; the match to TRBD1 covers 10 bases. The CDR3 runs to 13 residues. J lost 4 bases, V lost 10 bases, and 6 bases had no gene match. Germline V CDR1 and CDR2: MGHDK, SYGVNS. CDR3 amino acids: CATRGQGVTEAFF. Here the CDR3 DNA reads TGTGCCACCCGCGGACAGGGGGTCACTGAAGCTTTCTTT.

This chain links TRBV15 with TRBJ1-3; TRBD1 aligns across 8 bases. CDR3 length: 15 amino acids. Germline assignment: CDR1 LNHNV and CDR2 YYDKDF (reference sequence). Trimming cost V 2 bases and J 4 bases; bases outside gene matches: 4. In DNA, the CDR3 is TGTGCCACCAGCAGACGGACAGGGTGGGGAAACACCATATATTTT. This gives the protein CATSRRTGWGNTIYF.

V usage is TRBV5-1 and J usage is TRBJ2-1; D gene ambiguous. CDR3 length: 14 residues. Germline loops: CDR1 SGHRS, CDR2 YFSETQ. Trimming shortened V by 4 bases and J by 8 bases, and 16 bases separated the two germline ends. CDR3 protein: CASSIGRLYHEQFF. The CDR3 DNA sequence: TGCGCCAGCAGCATTGGTCGCCTATACCATGAGCAGTTCTTC.

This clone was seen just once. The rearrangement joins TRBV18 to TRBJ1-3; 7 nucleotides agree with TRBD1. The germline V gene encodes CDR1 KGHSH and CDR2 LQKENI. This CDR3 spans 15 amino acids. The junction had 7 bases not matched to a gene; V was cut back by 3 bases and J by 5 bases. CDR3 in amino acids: CASSPTEGARNTIYF. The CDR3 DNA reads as TGTGCCAGCTCACCGACAGAGGGGGCAAGAAACACCATATATTTT.

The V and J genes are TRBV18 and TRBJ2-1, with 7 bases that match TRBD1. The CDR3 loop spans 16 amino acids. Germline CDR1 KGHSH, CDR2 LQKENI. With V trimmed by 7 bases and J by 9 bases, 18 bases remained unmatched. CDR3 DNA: TGTGCCAGCTTGCATTCTCGGGCAGGGGGTATCACTGAGCAGTTCTTC. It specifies CASLHSRAGGITEQFF.